This T cell receptor beta chain was found in a study of neurological immune-mediated disorders. Trimming pared 3 bases from V and 3 bases from J, leaving 12 bases between. The CDR3 sequence is 14 residues long. Per the germline V gene, CDR1 is DFQATT and CDR2 is SNEGSKA (reference sequence). The making of cDNA relied on 5'RACE with 10-nucleotide random UMIs. Per sequencing run, 15-18 subjects together gave over 170 million TCR-beta sequences. MiXCR, applied by TCRdb to the 5' RACE reads, yields one record per CDR3 protein. The sample records 72,000 or so distinct CDR3 sequences, approximately 17% being singletons. This clonotype was observed many times.

Sequencing was performed on PBMCs. V gene TRBV20-1 combines with J gene TRBJ1-5; perhaps TRBD1 as D (6 bases). The sequence came from a woman between 35 and 50 years old in good health. The CDR3 is CSASNRAPNQPQHF. CDR3 DNA: TGCAGTGCTAGCAACAGGGCCCCCAATCAGCCCCAGCATTTT.